The next 14 T cell receptor beta chains were all read from a single sample in a study of technical replicates of blood from four donors. The data were produced by immunoSEQ multiplex PCR, yet TCRdb's version contains in-frame clones alone and is incomplete. The sample has fewer than 65,000 clones, around 87% seen once. Sequenced sample: PBMCs. The receptors shown here come from a human donor in good health. Some clones in this sample may be carry-over from other donors' samples.

This sequence joins TRBV5-1 and TRBJ1-2; D not resolved. Germline lookup yields CDR1 SGHRS and CDR2 YFSETQ. The CDR3 is 14 amino acids. Trimming removed 5 bases from V and 4 bases from J, with 15 bases in between. The CDR3 DNA follows: TGCGCCAGCAGTTCCAGTGGGGAGGGCTATGGCTACACCTTC. This codes for CASSSSGEGYGYTF.

The V and J genes are TRBV5-1 and TRBJ1-1, with D maybe TRBD1 (6 bases). Trimming shortened V by 0 bases and J by 0 bases, and 9 bases separated the two germline ends. Germline loops: CDR1 SGHRS, CDR2 YFSETQ. The CDR3 extends over 15 amino acids. The CDR3 is CASSLEGVMNTEAFF. CDR3 nucleotides: TGCGCCAGCAGCTTGGAGGGGGTAATGAACACTGAAGCTTTCTTT.

The rearrangement joins TRBV5-1 to TRBJ2-2, with 12 bases identical to TRBD2. The CDR3 runs to 18 residues. Trimming at V came to 0 bases and at J to 4 bases, leaving 7 bases not matched to a gene. The V gene's germline CDR1 is SGHRS and CDR2 YFSETQ. CDR3: CASSLARTSGAGTGELFF. The CDR3 nucleotides read TGCGCCAGCAGCTTGGCCCGGACTAGCGGGGCAGGCACCGGGGAGCTGTTTTTT.

This chain uses TRBV9 with TRBJ2-1; D may be TRBD2 (5 bases). This CDR3 is built from 15 residues. Trimming removed 4 bases at V and 5 bases at J, with 16 bases between. Germline CDR1 reads SGDLS; CDR2 reads YYNGEE. The CDR3 is CASSLRGSGDNEQFF. The CDR3 DNA sequence: TGTGCCAGCAGCCTTCGGGGATCTGGGGACAATGAGCAGTTCTTC.

This rearrangement joins TRBV6-4 to TRBJ2-3; 8 nucleotides align to TRBD2. The CDR3 sequence is 16 residues long. Germline CDR1 reads MRHNA; CDR2 reads SNTAGT. J gave up 3 bases and V 9 bases, and 14 bases lay outside the gene matches. The CDR3 nucleotides read TGTGCCAGAAGGAGATCCAGCGGGAGTCGTACAGATACGCAGTATTTT. This codes for CARRRSSGSRTDTQYF.

V and J are TRBV10-3 and TRBJ2-1, with TRBD1 matching 9 bases. CDR1 and CDR2 from the germline V gene are ENHRY and SYGVKD. CDR3 length equals 13 residues. The V gene end was trimmed by 3 bases and the J gene end by 15 bases; junction bases not matched to a gene: 9. Here the CDR3 reads CAISDIQGAFPFF. Here the CDR3 DNA reads TGTGCCATCAGTGATATACAGGGGGCTTTTCCGTTCTTC.

V is TRBV25-1 and J is TRBJ2-7; 9 nucleotides line up with TRBD2. There are 18 residues in the CDR3. The ends lost 4 bases at V and 5 bases at J; junction bases unmatched: 18. Germline values: CDR1 MGHDK, CDR2 SYGVNS. CDR3 sequence: CASSGTWGSGSSLDEQYF. CDR3 DNA: TGTGCCAGCAGTGGGACCTGGGGTAGCGGGAGCTCGTTGGACGAGCAGTACTTC.

This rearrangement joins TRBV7-3 to TRBJ2-2; 9 nucleotides match TRBD1. The germline CDR1 and CDR2 sequences are SGHTA and FQGTGA. CDR3 size: 17 residues. V was pared by 2 bases and J by 2 bases, with 6 bases of the junction left unmatched. CDR3: CASSLGWTGANTGELFF. CDR3 nucleotides: TGTGCCAGCAGCTTAGGGTGGACAGGGGCAAACACCGGGGAGCTGTTTTTT.

V usage is TRBV5-6 and J usage is TRBJ2-1; 15 bases align to TRBD2. CDR1 and CDR2 (germline): SGHDT, YYEEEE. With 0 bases clipped from V and 15 bases from J, the junction kept 4 bases outside the gene matches. The CDR3 has 14 residues. CDR3 nucleotides: TGTGCCAGCAGCTTGGGGACTAGCGGGAGGGCACTGTTCTTC. It codes for CASSLGTSGRALFF.

The chain employs TRBV5-4 and TRBJ2-2, with TRBD1 matching over 7 bases. The CDR3 is 13 residues long. Germline-derived CDR1 and CDR2 are SGHNT and YYREEE (reference sequence). V was pared by 4 bases and J by 6 bases, with 3 bases of the junction left unmatched. In DNA, the CDR3 is TGTGCCAGCAGCCGACAGGGTTCCGGGGAGCTGTTTTTT. Its protein product is CASSRQGSGELFF.

The chain employs TRBV5-1 and TRBJ2-5; weak D call: TRBD1 (5 bases). Looked up from germline, CDR1 is SGHRS and CDR2 is YFSETQ. The CDR3 covers 12 residues. With 2 bases removed from V and 7 bases from J, the gap between germline ends came to 9 bases. The CDR3 loop reads CASSLEQVTQYF. The CDR3 bases are TGCGCCAGCAGCTTAGAACAGGTGACCCAGTACTTC. The variable domain in full, completed from reference TRBV5-1 and TRBJ2-5, reads KAGVTQTPRYLIKTRGQQVTLSCSPISGHRSVSWYQQTPGQGLQFLFEYFSETQRNKGNFPGRFSGRQFSNSRSEMNVSTLELGDSALYLCASSLEQVTQYFGPGTRLLVL.

The V and J genes are TRBV7-3 and TRBJ2-7; possible D gene TRBD1, 6 bases. This CDR3 has 18 amino acids. Germline V gives CDR1 SGHTA, CDR2 FQGTGA. Trimming took 6 bases from V and 3 from J, leaving 27 bases between them. Written as DNA, the CDR3 is TGTGCCAGCAGACCAATCCTACAGGGTCCCGCGCCCATCTACGAGCAGTACTTC. Residues: CASRPILQGPAPIYEQYF.

The chain couples TRBV6-5 to TRBJ1-1; 8 nucleotides line up with TRBD1. The CDR3 length is 14 residues. Germline V lookup: CDR1 MNHEY, CDR2 SVGAGI. V shed 2 bases, J shed 11 bases, and the junction held 10 bases outside the gene matches. This CDR3 is CASSYQGARLGAFF. The CDR3 DNA reads as TGTGCCAGCAGTTACCAGGGGGCGCGGTTGGGTGCTTTCTTT.

V usage is TRBV29-1 and J usage is TRBJ1-2; D perhaps matches TRBD1 (6 bases). The CDR3 consists of 12 residues. The germline V and J ends were trimmed by 3 bases and 6 bases, with 11 bases remaining between them. Germline lookup yields CDR1 SQVTM and CDR2 ANQGSEA. Written as DNA, the CDR3 is TGCAGCGTTGATCCGGGACACGATGGCTACACCTTC. It specifies CSVDPGHDGYTF.